Below are 32 T cell receptor beta chains sequenced from a single sample in a study of CD8 T cells in ankylosing spondylitis. Overall study findings and caveats: Typical of ankylosing spondylitis blood, it appeared, was a TCR beta motif of eight highly homologous variants.

A single record per CDR3 protein comes from TCRdb applying MiXCR to the 5' RACE reads. Among more than 300,000 distinct CDR3 sequences listed, 6.5% to 10% were seen once. No antigen has been assigned to these receptors. What was sequenced was blood, either unsorted or a sorted T cell fraction (not recorded which). These receptors were collected from a male donor with ankylosing spondylitis.

V usage is TRBV2 and J usage is TRBJ2-7; TRBD1 aligns across 8 bases. The germline gives CDR1 SNHLY, CDR2 FYNNEI. V trimming: 6 bases; J trimming: 4 bases; junction bases outside the gene matches: 14. This CDR3 contains 16 residues. CDR3 nucleotides: TGTGCCAGCAGCGCCAGTTCGGGACAGGATTATTACGAGCAGTACTTC. It encodes CASSASSGQDYYEQYF.

The sample holds a few counts of this clonotype. The rearrangement uses TRBV7-9 and TRBJ2-7, with D perhaps TRBD1 (6 bases). Trimming removed 2 bases from V and 4 bases from J, with 15 bases in between. The CDR3 contains 15 residues. CDR1 and CDR2 (germline): SEHNR, FQNEAQ (reference sequence). The CDR3 DNA reads as TGTGCCAGCAGCTTATCCCCAGGGGTCCCATACGAGCAGTACTTC. Its protein product is CASSLSPGVPYEQYF.

In its sample, this clonotype was seen a few times. This sequence joins TRBV9 and TRBJ2-1; no clear D. V gave up 0 bases and J gave up 0 bases, with 10 bases separating them. This CDR3 spans 16 amino acids. Germline V gives CDR1 SGDLS, CDR2 YYNGEE. The CDR3 DNA reads as TGTGCCAGCAGCGTAGTCCGGAGCAGCTCCTACAATGAGCAGTTCTTC. Encoded protein: CASSVVRSSSYNEQFF.

This clonotype was detected ten times or more. V and J are TRBV4-3 and TRBJ2-1, with 11 bases fitting TRBD2. V lost 5 bases, J lost 8 bases, and 8 bases stayed unmatched. Per the germline V gene, CDR1 is LGHNA and CDR2 is YSLEER. The CDR3 is made up of 15 amino acids. The CDR3 nucleotides are TGCGCCAGCAGCTTCTTAGCGGGAGGGGGCTATGAGCAGTTCTTC. This translates into CASSFLAGGGYEQFF.

The sample holds many counts of this clonotype. Here the CDR3 reads CASSQDGPGAGGDTQYF. The CDR3 DNA is TGTGCCAGCAGCCAAGATGGCCCGGGTGCTGGGGGGGATACGCAGTATTTT. V usage is TRBV4-2 and J usage is TRBJ2-3, with a tentative D call TRBD2 (6 bases). CDR1 and CDR2 (germline): LGHNA, YNFKEQ. Trimming shortened V by 0 bases and J by 6 bases, and 19 bases separated the two germline ends. CDR3 length: 17 amino acids.

This clonotype was recorded a few times. The chain is built from TRBV20-1 and TRBJ2-4; D may be TRBD1 or TRBD2 (5 bases each). Per germline, CDR1 DFQATT and CDR2 SNEGSKA (reference sequence). V lost 1 base, J lost 0 bases, and 13 bases lay in between. The CDR3 is 16 residues long. The DNA of the CDR3 is TGCAGTGCTAGAGCCGGGGCCCTTGGAGCCAAAAACATTCAGTACTTC. Amino acids: CSARAGALGAKNIQYF.

This clonotype was seen ten or more times. The chain uses TRBV28 and TRBJ2-2, with D maybe TRBD1 (6 bases). The CDR3 has 13 amino acids. The V and J ends lost 8 bases and 2 bases respectively, with 9 bases between them. Per germline, CDR1 MDHEN and CDR2 SYDVKM. CDR3 DNA sequence: TGTGCCAGCGAGGGGACAAACACCGGGGAGCTGTTTTTT. Residues: CASEGTNTGELFF.

The chain employs TRBV25-1 and TRBJ2-2, with 11 bases lining up with TRBD2. Per the germline V gene, CDR1 is MGHDK and CDR2 is SYGVNS. The CDR3 covers 18 residues. The ends lost 1 base at V and 5 bases at J; junction bases unmatched: 9. CDR3 residues: CASSEWAIAGGLTGELFF. CDR3 DNA: TGTGCCAGCAGTGAATGGGCAATAGCGGGAGGGCTTACCGGGGAGCTGTTTTTT.

At least ten counts were recorded for this clonotype. The chain employs TRBV15 and TRBJ2-1; 9 bases fit TRBD2. V lost 2 bases to trimming and J lost 8 bases; unmatched junction nucleotides: 13. The CDR3 totals 17 residues. CDR1 and CDR2 from the germline V gene are LNHNV and YYDKDF (reference sequence). CDR3 amino acids: CATSRKSGVSGRYEQFF. The CDR3, as DNA: TGTGCCACCAGCAGAAAATCCGGGGTGAGCGGGAGGTATGAGCAGTTCTTC.

On this clonotype: An end of the junction does not agree with germline; a read error may underlie this. The chain has TRBV7-7 and TRBJ2-2; 7 bases are a match to TRBD2. CDR1 SSHAT and CDR2 FNYEAQ come from the germline V gene (reference sequence). This CDR3 has 15 amino acids. The CDR3 is CASSLSAGVAGELFF. The CDR3, as DNA: TGTGCTAGCAGCTTGTCTGCGGGAGTTGCCGGGGAGCTGTTTTTT. Full variable domain (missing parts from reference TRBV7-7 and TRBJ2-2): GAGVSQSPRYKVTKRGQDVTLRCDPISSHATLYWYQQALGQGPEFLTYFNYEAQPDKSGLPSDRFSAERPEGSISTLTIQRTEQRDSAMYRCASSLSAGVAGELFFGEGSRLTVL.

The chain links TRBV5-1 to TRBJ1-3, with a tentative D call TRBD1 (6 bases). The germline V gene has CDR1 SGHRS and CDR2 YFSETQ. The ends were cut back, 1 base at V and 7 bases at J, with 9 bases in the middle. The CDR3 spans 13 residues. The CDR3 DNA follows: TGCGCCAGCAGCTTGACAGGGACCAACACCATATATTTT. Protein: CASSLTGTNTIYF.

The V call is TRBV2, the J call TRBJ2-5; D remains unclear. The germline V gene has CDR1 SNHLY and CDR2 FYNNEI. With 5 bases removed from V and 3 bases from J, the gap between germline ends came to 16 bases. CDR3 length: 15 residues. CDR3 sequence (DNA): TGTGCCAGCAGTTATCGACGGTTAACCGAAGAGACCCAGTACTTC. This gives the protein CASSYRRLTEETQYF.

This clonotype has a handful of counts. J is TRBJ2-7 and V is TRBV20-1; 11 bases match TRBD2. The CDR3 totals 16 residues. The germline V gene has CDR1 DFQATT and CDR2 SNEGSKA (reference sequence). The V gene end was trimmed by 6 bases and the J gene end by 6 bases; junction bases not matched to a gene: 16. The CDR3 DNA follows: TGCAGTGCCCCTGACCGGACTAGCGGGTTTCTCGGCGAGCAGTACTTC. This codes for CSAPDRTSGFLGEQYF.

Many counts were recorded for this clonotype. This rearrangement joins TRBV29-1 to TRBJ2-2, with TRBD2 matching 10 bases. The V gene's germline CDR1 is SQVTM and CDR2 ANQGSEA. With 4 bases clipped from V and 7 bases from J, the junction kept 6 bases outside the gene matches. The CDR3 is 14 amino acids. This chain's CDR3 is CSVGLAGVVGELFF. CDR3 sequence (DNA): TGCAGCGTTGGGCTAGCGGGAGTGGTCGGGGAGCTGTTTTTT.

This chain links TRBV7-9 with TRBJ1-2; no clear D. Germline values: CDR1 SEHNR, CDR2 FQNEAQ (reference sequence). The CDR3 spans 15 residues. Trimming cost V 1 base and J 2 bases, with 11 bases left between them. CDR3 residues: CASSLEGDLNYGYTF. CDR3 coding DNA: TGTGCCAGCAGCTTAGAAGGAGACCTCAACTATGGCTACACCTTC.

The chain couples TRBV10-3 to TRBJ2-3, with 7 bases identical to TRBD2. This CDR3 comprises 15 residues. Germline CDR1 ENHRY, CDR2 SYGVKD. The V segment lost 4 bases and the J segment 2 bases; nucleotides outside the gene matches: 6. The chain's CDR3 is CAISVGLADTDTQYF. In DNA, the CDR3 is TGTGCCATCAGTGTAGGGCTAGCGGACACAGATACGCAGTATTTT.

The gene calls are TRBV2 and TRBJ2-5; possibly TRBD1 for D (5 bases). Germline V lookup: CDR1 SNHLY, CDR2 FYNNEI. Trimming removed 2 bases at V and 5 bases at J, with 18 bases between. There are 16 residues in the CDR3. The chain's CDR3 is CASSEWAKGNMETQYF. CDR3 sequence (DNA): TGTGCCAGCAGTGAATGGGCCAAGGGGAATATGGAGACCCAGTACTTC.

In this sample, this clonotype turned up many times. The rearrangement links TRBV11-2 to TRBJ2-5; tentative D call: TRBD1 (6 bases). Per germline, CDR1 SGHAT and CDR2 FQNNGV. Trimming took off 3 bases at V and 1 base at J, with 21 bases between the two ends. The CDR3 contains 18 residues. The CDR3 DNA follows: TGTGCCAGCAGCTTGAGTTTACAGGGCGGATATGCCCAAGAGACCCAGTACTTC. It codes for CASSLSLQGGYAQETQYF.

This rearrangement joins TRBV7-8 to TRBJ1-5, with unresolved D. Germline V gives CDR1 SGHVS, CDR2 FQNEAQ. This CDR3 comprises 15 residues. Trimming cost V 4 bases and J 1 base, with 11 bases left between them. The CDR3 bases are TGTGCCAGCAGCTCCAGAGAAAGGAGCAATCAGCCCCAGCATTTT. This translates into CASSSRERSNQPQHF.

This clonotype came up a few times. The CDR3 sequence is CASALAPAGGETQYF. In DNA, the CDR3 is TGTGCTAGTGCCCTCGCCCCAGCGGGAGGTGAGACCCAGTACTTC. V is TRBV12-5 and J is TRBJ2-5; 9 nucleotides agree with TRBD2. The CDR3 length is 15 residues. Germline CDR1 and CDR2: LGHNT and FRNRAP. V lost 7 bases, J lost 5 bases, and 11 bases stayed unmatched.

The chain carries TRBV2 and TRBJ2-5; 9 bases align to TRBD1. There are 15 residues in the CDR3. Germline assignment: CDR1 SNHLY and CDR2 FYNNEI. Trimming took 10 bases from V and 6 from J; bases not matched to a gene: 15. The CDR3 sequence is CATQDLTGGLKTQYF. The CDR3 DNA is TGTGCCACCCAGGATTTAACAGGGGGCCTGAAGACCCAGTACTTC.

This clonotype has only a few counts. The V and J genes are TRBV5-1 and TRBJ2-2, with 9 bases lining up with TRBD1. The CDR3 runs 17 residues. Germline CDR1 SGHRS, CDR2 YFSETQ. V gave up 1 base and J gave up 4 bases; unmatched junction bases: 8. Here the CDR3 reads CASSLTTGQGTTGELFF. Here the CDR3 DNA reads TGCGCCAGCAGCTTGACCACGGGACAGGGTACCACCGGGGAGCTGTTTTTT.

This clonotype was observed at least ten times. The CDR3 sequence is CASSQNLAGAYEQYF. CDR3 sequence (DNA): TGTGCCAGCAGCCAAAACCTAGCGGGAGCGTACGAGCAGTACTTC. The rearrangement uses TRBV3-1 and TRBJ2-7, with 10 bases fitting TRBD2. Germline CDR1 is LGHDT and CDR2 is YNNKEL (reference sequence). V trimming: 2 bases; J trimming: 4 bases; junction bases outside the gene matches: 5. The CDR3 runs to 15 residues.

The chain has TRBV18 and TRBJ1-6; the D is unclear. V dropped 8 bases and J dropped 2 bases, with 10 bases sitting between them. Germline-derived CDR1 and CDR2 are KGHSH and LQKENI. The CDR3 contains 14 residues. This chain's CDR3 is CASRPSAYNSPLHF. DNA of the CDR3: TGTGCCAGCAGGCCCAGCGCCTATAATTCACCCCTCCACTTT.

This clonotype was seen a handful of times. This sequence joins TRBV10-3 and TRBJ2-1, with 7 bases aligning to TRBD1. This CDR3 spans 14 amino acids. CDR1 and CDR2 from the germline V gene are ENHRY and SYGVKD. V lost 6 bases, J lost 3 bases, and 5 bases stayed unmatched. CDR3 DNA: TGTGCCATCAGCCCAGACAGGGACTACAATGAGCAGTTCTTC. This codes for CAISPDRDYNEQFF.

This clonotype was counted between two and nine times. V gene TRBV29-1 combines with J gene TRBJ1-5, with D perhaps TRBD1 (5 bases). CDR3 length: 15 residues. Germline V gene lookup returns CDR1 SQVTM and CDR2 ANQGSEA. Between the trimmed V and J ends, which lost 4 bases and 4 bases, there was a span of 17 bases. The CDR3 bases are TGCAGCGTTGGGGAAGACAGTGGGGGGAATCAGCCCCAGCATTTT. This translates into CSVGEDSGGNQPQHF. The variable domain in full, completed from reference TRBV29-1 and TRBJ1-5, reads SAVISQKPSRDICQRGTSLTIQCQVDSQVTMMFWYRQQPGQSLTLIATANQGSEATYESGFVIDKFPISRPNLTFSTLTVSNMSPEDSSIYLCSVGEDSGGNQPQHFGDGTRLSIL.

This chain connects TRBV5-1 to TRBJ1-2; no definite D call. The CDR3 is 15 residues long. Germline V gene sequence: CDR1 SGHRS, CDR2 YFSETQ. Trimming took off 0 bases at V and 0 bases at J, with 9 bases between the two ends. CDR3 nucleotide sequence: TGCGCCAGCAGCTTGGATGGGCCCCCTAACTATGGCTACACCTTC. It is translated as CASSLDGPPNYGYTF.

This chain joins TRBV3-1 and TRBJ2-7; TRBD2 agrees at 11 bases. Trimming removed 4 bases from V and 2 bases from J; junction bases left unmatched: 4. Germline CDR1 and CDR2: LGHDT and YNNKEL (reference sequence). This CDR3 is 15 amino acids long. CDR3 DNA sequence: TGTGCCAGCAGCCCCTCGACTAGCGGGGCCTACGAGCAGTACTTC. It yields the protein CASSPSTSGAYEQYF.

This clonotype appeared many times. V usage is TRBV29-1 and J usage is TRBJ2-7; 9 bases agree with TRBD1. V gave up 7 bases and J gave up 3 bases; unmatched junction bases: 7. The CDR3 runs 13 residues. Germline V gene lookup returns CDR1 SQVTM and CDR2 ANQGSEA. CDR3 sequence reads: CSAWTDRGYEQYF. In DNA, the CDR3 is TGCAGCGCCTGGACGGACAGGGGCTACGAGCAGTACTTC.

This clonotype has just a few counts. The chain joins TRBV27 to TRBJ2-5, with 12 bases aligning to TRBD1. V was pared by 5 bases and J by 2 bases, with 6 bases of the junction left unmatched. Germline loops: CDR1 MNHEY, CDR2 SMNVEV (reference sequence). CDR3 length: 16 amino acids. This CDR3 reads CASSPLGQGAQETQYF. Here the CDR3 DNA reads TGTGCCAGCAGTCCCCTGGGACAGGGGGCTCAAGAGACCCAGTACTTC.

The rearrangement uses TRBV27 and TRBJ2-2; D call uncertain. Germline V CDR1 and CDR2: MNHEY, SMNVEV (reference sequence). Trimming shortened V by 5 bases and J by 6 bases, and 10 bases separated the two germline ends. The CDR3 has 13 amino acids. The CDR3 reads CASSTRSAGELFF. CDR3 bases: TGTGCCAGCAGTACCCGCAGCGCCGGGGAGCTGTTTTTT.

The sample holds a few counts of this clonotype. V is TRBV5-1 and J is TRBJ2-5; 11 positions agree with TRBD2. Trimming cost V 0 bases and J 2 bases; bases outside gene matches: 18. Germline V gene data show CDR1 as SGHRS and CDR2 as YFSETQ. CDR3 length: 21 residues. The CDR3: CASSLELAGVNRYKTQETQYF. CDR3 nucleotide sequence: TGCGCCAGCAGCTTGGAACTAGCGGGAGTTAATAGATATAAGACACAAGAGACCCAGTACTTC.